A single sample gave rise to the 15 T cell receptor beta chains below, sequenced in a study of blood T cell repertoires in COVID-19. Assay used: immunoSEQ multiplex PCR; TCRdb lists only in-frame clones, some missing. The data hold 20,000 to 25,000 clones, with around 80% observed a single time. Sequencing was carried out using peripheral blood. The receptors derive from a man aged 55-75 years with active COVID-19.

This clone occurred a few times. V gene TRBV7-3 combines with J gene TRBJ2-7, with TRBD1 matching over 9 bases. The junction had 5 bases not matched to a gene; V was cut back by 3 bases and J by 2 bases. Germline V gene data show CDR1 as SGHTA and CDR2 as FQGTGA. The CDR3 is 15 amino acids. The CDR3 nucleotides read TGTGCCAGCAGCTTCACAGGGGGCCTACCCTACGAGCAGTACTTC. This sequence encodes CASSFTGGLPYEQYF.

This chain connects TRBV28 to TRBJ2-1, with TRBD2 as a possible D gene (5 bases). Germline lookup yields CDR1 MDHEN and CDR2 SYDVKM. This CDR3 is built from 13 residues. Deletions cut 6 bases from V and 9 bases from J, with 15 bases between. CDR3 nucleotide sequence: TGTGCCAGCAGGGGTGAGGGAGACGGTGAGCAGTTCTTC. Protein sequence: CASRGEGDGEQFF. Full variable domain (remainder filled in from reference TRBV28 and TRBJ2-1): DVKVTQSSRYLVKRTGEKVFLECVQDMDHENMFWYRQDPGLGLRLIYFSYDVKMKEKGDIPEGYSVSREKKERFSLILESASTNQTSMYLCASRGEGDGEQFFGPGTRLTVL.

This chain uses TRBV4-3 with TRBJ2-1; D possibly corresponds to TRBD2 (5 bases). Germline V gene sequence: CDR1 LGHNA, CDR2 YSLEER. The CDR3 loop spans 16 amino acids. V was pared by 0 bases and J by 6 bases, with 15 bases between. For the CDR3, the DNA is TGCGCCAGCAGCCAAGATGGCAGAGGGAGTCTCAATGAGCAGTTCTTC. This translates into CASSQDGRGSLNEQFF.

The chain carries TRBV5-1 and TRBJ2-1; the D is unclear. The CDR3 length is 12 residues. CDR1 and CDR2 (germline): SGHRS, YFSETQ. Trimming removed 4 bases from V and 7 bases from J, with 9 bases in between. The DNA of the CDR3 is TGCGCCAGCAGCGTTGTCGGGAATGAGCAGTTCTTC. Residues: CASSVVGNEQFF.

The chain couples TRBV19 to TRBJ2-1; 10 bases are shared with TRBD1. Germline-derived CDR1 and CDR2 are LNHDA and SQIVND (reference sequence). With V trimmed by 4 bases and J by 9 bases, 3 bases remained unmatched. CDR3 length: 13 residues. The CDR3 DNA is TGTGCCAGTAGTAGACAGGGGGCAGGTGAGCAGTTCTTC. Its translation is CASSRQGAGEQFF.

This chain connects TRBV19 to TRBJ1-2; D is unclear. The V gene lost 3 bases and the J gene lost 2 bases, with 7 bases spanning the gap. The germline gives CDR1 LNHDA, CDR2 SQIVND (reference sequence). This CDR3 spans 13 amino acids. For the CDR3, the DNA is TGTGCCAGTAGTATCGGGTGGAACTATGGCTACACCTTC. Amino acids: CASSIGWNYGYTF.

The chain recombines TRBV6-4 with TRBJ1-1, with D possibly TRBD1 on 6 matching bases. Germline CDR1 MRHNA, CDR2 SNTAGT. CDR3 length: 13 amino acids. Trimming pared 6 bases from V and 1 base from J, leaving 9 bases between. CDR3 nucleotide sequence: TGTGCCAGCAGAGGGGGGGGGAACACTGAAGCTTTCTTT. Translation: CASRGGGNTEAFF.

Sample share makes this clone medium-sized. One junction end does not reproduce the germline sequence, and a read error may be involved. This rearrangement joins TRBV7-4 to TRBJ1-3; 8 nucleotides agree with TRBD1. The CDR3 spans 15 residues. Germline CDR1 and CDR2: SGHVT and SQSDAQ. CDR3 in DNA: TGTGCCAGCAGCTCGACCCGACAGGGGCTGGAAACAGGGGATTTT. It translates to CASSSTRQGLETGDF.

The gene calls are TRBV30 and TRBJ2-7; tentative D call: TRBD2 (6 bases). Trimming took off 4 bases at V and 0 bases at J, with 10 bases between the two ends. CDR3 length equals 13 residues. The germline V gene has CDR1 GTSNPN and CDR2 SVGIG (reference sequence). For the CDR3, the DNA is TGTGCCTGGAATGGCGGGATCTCCTACGAGCAGTACTTC. Protein product: CAWNGGISYEQYF.

The chain uses TRBV6-2 or TRBV6-3 and TRBJ2-3; D not certain. Germline loops: CDR1 MNHEY, CDR2 SVGEGT. V dropped 4 bases and J dropped 2 bases, with 13 bases sitting between them. The CDR3 extends over 15 amino acids. The CDR3 sequence: CASSSPLKSTDTQYF. The CDR3 DNA reads as TGTGCCAGCAGTTCCCCGCTAAAATCCACAGATACGCAGTATTTT.

The chain carries TRBV6-5 and TRBJ1-5; D unclear. Germline V gives CDR1 MNHEY, CDR2 SVGAGI. V dropped 8 bases and J dropped 6 bases, with 14 bases sitting between them. This CDR3 comprises 13 residues. The CDR3 spells CASPYFPVQPQHF. The CDR3 bases are TGTGCCAGCCCCTACTTCCCCGTTCAGCCCCAGCATTTT.

The CDR3 nucleotides are TGCGCCAGCAGCCCACAGGGACTAGCGGACAATGAGCAGTTCTTC. Its protein product is CASSPQGLADNEQFF. V is TRBV5-1 and J is TRBJ2-1; TRBD2 agrees at 11 bases. The CDR3 consists of 15 residues. Germline CDR1 is SGHRS and CDR2 is YFSETQ. Germline trimming cut 4 bases from V and 5 bases from J; bases unmatched to any gene: 5. Together with reference TRBV5-1 and TRBJ2-1, the CDR3 gives the full variable domain: KAGVTQTPRYLIKTRGQQVTLSCSPISGHRSVSWYQQTPGQGLQFLFEYFSETQRNKGNFPGRFSGRQFSNSRSEMNVSTLELGDSALYLCASSPQGLADNEQFFGPGTRLTVL.

This clone was recorded a few times. The chain uses TRBV28 and TRBJ1-5; TRBD1 is a possible D gene (6 bases). The germline CDR1 and CDR2 sequences are MDHEN and SYDVKM. This CDR3 spans 13 amino acids. V lost 5 bases and J 4 bases, leaving 9 bases between the germline ends. The CDR3 DNA follows: TGTGCCAGCAGTCAGGACAGTAATCAGCCCCAGCATTTT. Its protein product is CASSQDSNQPQHF.

This clone is a singleton in its sample. Sequence at one end of the junction differs from germline and may be a read error. The chain links TRBV5-1 to TRBJ1-1; TRBD1 is a possible D gene (6 bases). This CDR3 has 16 amino acids. CDR1 SGHRS and CDR2 YFSETQ come from the germline V gene. Here the CDR3 reads CASSLALQGLNSEAFF. The CDR3 region has the DNA TGCGCCAGCAGCTTGGCCTTACAGGGTCTCAACAGTGAAGCTTTCTTT.

The gene calls are TRBV7-9 and TRBJ2-3, with 7 positions matching TRBD2. Losses at the gene ends were 5 bases for V and 3 bases for J; bases not matched to a gene: 11. The CDR3 length is 16 residues. Germline V gene lookup returns CDR1 SEHNR and CDR2 FQNEAQ (reference sequence). CDR3 region: CASSPNLGRRTDTQYF. CDR3 nucleotides: TGTGCCAGCAGCCCAAACCTCGGGAGGAGGACAGATACGCAGTATTTT.